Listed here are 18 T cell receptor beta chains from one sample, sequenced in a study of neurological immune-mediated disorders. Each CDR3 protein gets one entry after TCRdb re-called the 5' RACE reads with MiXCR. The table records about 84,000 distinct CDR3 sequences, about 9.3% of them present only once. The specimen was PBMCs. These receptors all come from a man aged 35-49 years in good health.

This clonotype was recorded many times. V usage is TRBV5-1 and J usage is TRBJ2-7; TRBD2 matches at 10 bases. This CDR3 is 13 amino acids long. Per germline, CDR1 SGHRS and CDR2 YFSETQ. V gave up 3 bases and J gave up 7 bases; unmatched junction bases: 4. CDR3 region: CASSSQAGGEQYF. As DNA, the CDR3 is TGCGCCAGCAGCTCACAAGCGGGAGGGGAGCAGTACTTC.

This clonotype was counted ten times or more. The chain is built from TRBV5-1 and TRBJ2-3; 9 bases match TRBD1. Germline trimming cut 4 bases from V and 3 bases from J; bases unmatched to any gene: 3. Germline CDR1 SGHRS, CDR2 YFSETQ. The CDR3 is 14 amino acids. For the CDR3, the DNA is TGCGCCAGCAGCCTTGACAGGGGGACAGATACGCAGTATTTT. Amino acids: CASSLDRGTDTQYF.

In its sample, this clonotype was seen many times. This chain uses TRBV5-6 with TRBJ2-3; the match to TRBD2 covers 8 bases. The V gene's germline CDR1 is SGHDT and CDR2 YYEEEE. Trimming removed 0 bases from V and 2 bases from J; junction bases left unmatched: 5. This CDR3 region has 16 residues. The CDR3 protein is CASSLGILAATDTQYF. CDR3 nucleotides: TGTGCCAGCAGCTTGGGAATACTAGCGGCCACAGATACGCAGTATTTT. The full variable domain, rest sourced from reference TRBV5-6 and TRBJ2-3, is DAGVTQSPTHLIKTRGQQVTLRCSPKSGHDTVSWYQQALGQGPQFIFQYYEEEERQRGNFPDRFSGHQFPNYSSELNVNALLLGDSALYLCASSLGILAATDTQYFGPGTRLTVL.

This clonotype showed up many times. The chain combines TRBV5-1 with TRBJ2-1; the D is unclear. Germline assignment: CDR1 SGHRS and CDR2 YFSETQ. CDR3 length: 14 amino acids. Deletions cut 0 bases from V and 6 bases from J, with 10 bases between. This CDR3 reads CASSLGHGLNEQFF. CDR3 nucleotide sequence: TGCGCCAGCAGCTTGGGACACGGTCTCAATGAGCAGTTCTTC. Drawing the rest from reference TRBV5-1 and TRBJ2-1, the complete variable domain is KAGVTQTPRYLIKTRGQQVTLSCSPISGHRSVSWYQQTPGQGLQFLFEYFSETQRNKGNFPGRFSGRQFSNSRSEMNVSTLELGDSALYLCASSLGHGLNEQFFGPGTRLTVL.

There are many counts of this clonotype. This chain's CDR3 is CSASVAGGGLDTQYF. CDR3 coding DNA: TGCAGTGCTTCCGTAGCGGGAGGAGGGCTAGATACGCAGTATTTT. V usage is TRBV20-1 and J usage is TRBJ2-3; 10 bases agree with TRBD2. CDR1 and CDR2 from the germline V gene are DFQATT and SNEGSKA (reference sequence). The CDR3 runs to 15 residues. The J segment lost 5 bases and the V segment lost 5 bases, leaving 10 bases of the junction unmatched.

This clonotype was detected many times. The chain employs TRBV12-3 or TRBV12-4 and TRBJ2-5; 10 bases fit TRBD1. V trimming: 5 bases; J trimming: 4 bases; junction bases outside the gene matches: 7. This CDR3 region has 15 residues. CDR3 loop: CASSPGTGEGETQYF. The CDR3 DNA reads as TGTGCCAGCAGTCCCGGGACAGGGGAGGGAGAGACCCAGTACTTC.

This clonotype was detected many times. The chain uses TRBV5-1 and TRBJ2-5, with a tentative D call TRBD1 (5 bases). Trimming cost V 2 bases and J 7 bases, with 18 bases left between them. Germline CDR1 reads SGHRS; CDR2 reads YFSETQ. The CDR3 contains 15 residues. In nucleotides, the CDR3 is TGCGCCAGCAGCTTAGAGGCAGGGTCTTTAGGGACCCAGTACTTC. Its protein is CASSLEAGSLGTQYF.

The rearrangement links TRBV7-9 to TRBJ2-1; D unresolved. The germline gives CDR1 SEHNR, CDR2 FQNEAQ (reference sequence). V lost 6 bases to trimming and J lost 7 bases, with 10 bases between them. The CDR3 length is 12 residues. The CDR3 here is CASSPPRNEQFF. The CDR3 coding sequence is TGTGCCAGCAGTCCCCCGAGGAATGAGCAGTTCTTC. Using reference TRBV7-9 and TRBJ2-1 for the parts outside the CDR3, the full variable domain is DTGVSQNPRHKITKRGQNVTFRCDPISEHNRLYWYRQTLGQGPEFLTYFQNEAQLEKSRLLSDRFSAERPKGSFSTLEIQRTEQGDSAMYLCASSPPRNEQFFGPGTRLTVL.

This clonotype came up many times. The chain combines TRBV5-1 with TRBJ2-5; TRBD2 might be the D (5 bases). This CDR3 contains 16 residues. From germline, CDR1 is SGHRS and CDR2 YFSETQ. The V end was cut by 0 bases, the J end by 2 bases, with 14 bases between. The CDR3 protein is CASSLALGAIQETQYF. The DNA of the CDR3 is TGCGCCAGCAGCTTGGCCCTGGGAGCGATACAAGAGACCCAGTACTTC.

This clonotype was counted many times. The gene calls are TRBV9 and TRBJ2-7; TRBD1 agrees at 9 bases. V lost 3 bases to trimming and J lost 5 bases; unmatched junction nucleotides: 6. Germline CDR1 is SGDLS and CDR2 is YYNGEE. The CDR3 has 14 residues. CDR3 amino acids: CASSEGQGPDEQYF. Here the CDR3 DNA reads TGTGCCAGCAGCGAGGGACAGGGACCTGACGAGCAGTACTTC.

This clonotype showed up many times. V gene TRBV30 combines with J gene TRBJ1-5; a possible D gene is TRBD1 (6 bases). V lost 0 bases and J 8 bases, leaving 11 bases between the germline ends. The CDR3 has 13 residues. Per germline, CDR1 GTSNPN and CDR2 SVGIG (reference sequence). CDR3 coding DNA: TGTGCCTGGAGTGTACCGGGGGGCGAGCCCCAGCATTTT. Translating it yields CAWSVPGGEPQHF.

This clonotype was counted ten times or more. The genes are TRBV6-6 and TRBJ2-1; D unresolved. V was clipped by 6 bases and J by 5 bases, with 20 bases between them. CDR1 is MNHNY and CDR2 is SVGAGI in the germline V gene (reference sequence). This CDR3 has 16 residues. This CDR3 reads CASSKPGLGLDNEQFF. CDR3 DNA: TGTGCCAGCAGCAAACCGGGTTTAGGGTTGGACAATGAGCAGTTCTTC.

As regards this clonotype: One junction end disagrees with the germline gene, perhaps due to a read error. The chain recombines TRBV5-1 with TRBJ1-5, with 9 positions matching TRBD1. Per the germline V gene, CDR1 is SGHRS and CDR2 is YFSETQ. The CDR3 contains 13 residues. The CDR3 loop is CANVVCGRDREEF. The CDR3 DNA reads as TGCGCCAACGTGGTTTGCGGCCGGGACAGGGAGGAATTT.

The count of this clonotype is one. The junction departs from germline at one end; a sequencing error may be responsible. As DNA, the CDR3 is TGCACCAGCAGCTTGGAGGGCTACAATCAGCCCCAGTATTTT. Protein sequence: CTSSLEGYNQPQYF. The V gene is TRBV5-1, the J gene TRBJ1-5; the D gene is possibly TRBD2 (6 bases). The last part of the DNA fits TRBJ2-3 better; the J call may be wrong. The CDR3 has 14 amino acids. Germline lookup yields CDR1 SGHRS and CDR2 YFSETQ.

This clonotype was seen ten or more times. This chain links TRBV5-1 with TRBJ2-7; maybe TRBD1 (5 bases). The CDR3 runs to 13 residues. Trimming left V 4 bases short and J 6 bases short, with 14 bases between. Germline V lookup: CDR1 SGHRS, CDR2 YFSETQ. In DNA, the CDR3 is TGCGCCAGCAGCCCCCCAGGGCGGTTCGAGCAGTACTTC. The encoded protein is CASSPPGRFEQYF.

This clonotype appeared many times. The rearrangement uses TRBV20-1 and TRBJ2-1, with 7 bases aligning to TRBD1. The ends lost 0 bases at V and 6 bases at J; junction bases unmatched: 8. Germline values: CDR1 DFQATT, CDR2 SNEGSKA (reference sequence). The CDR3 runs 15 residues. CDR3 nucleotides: TGCAGTGCTAGAGATGTGAACAGGGGATTCAATGAGCAGTTCTTC. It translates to CSARDVNRGFNEQFF.

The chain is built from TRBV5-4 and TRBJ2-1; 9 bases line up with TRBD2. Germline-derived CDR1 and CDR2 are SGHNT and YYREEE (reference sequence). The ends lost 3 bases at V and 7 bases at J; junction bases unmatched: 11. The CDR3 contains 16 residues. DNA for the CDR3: TGTGCCAGCAGCTCGATACTAGCGGGTTGGGAAAATGAGCAGTTCTTC. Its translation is CASSSILAGWENEQFF.

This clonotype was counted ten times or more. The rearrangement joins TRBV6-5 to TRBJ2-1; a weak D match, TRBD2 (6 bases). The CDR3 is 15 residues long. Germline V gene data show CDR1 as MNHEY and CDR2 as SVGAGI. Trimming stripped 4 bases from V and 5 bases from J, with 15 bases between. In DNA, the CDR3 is TGTGCCAGCAGTTTAAAGAGACTAGGGGACAATGAGCAGTTCTTC. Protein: CASSLKRLGDNEQFF.